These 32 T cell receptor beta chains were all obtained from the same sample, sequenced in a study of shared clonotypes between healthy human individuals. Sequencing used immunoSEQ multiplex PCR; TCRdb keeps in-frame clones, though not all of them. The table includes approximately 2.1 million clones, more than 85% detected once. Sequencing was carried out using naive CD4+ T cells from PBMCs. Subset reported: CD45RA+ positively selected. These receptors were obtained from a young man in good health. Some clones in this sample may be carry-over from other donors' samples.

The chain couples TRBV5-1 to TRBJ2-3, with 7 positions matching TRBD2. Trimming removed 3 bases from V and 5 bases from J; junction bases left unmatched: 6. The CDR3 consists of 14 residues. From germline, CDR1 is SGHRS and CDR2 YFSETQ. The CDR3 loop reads CASSSFAGEDTQYF. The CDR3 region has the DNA TGCGCCAGCAGCTCGTTCGCGGGAGAAGATACGCAGTATTTT.

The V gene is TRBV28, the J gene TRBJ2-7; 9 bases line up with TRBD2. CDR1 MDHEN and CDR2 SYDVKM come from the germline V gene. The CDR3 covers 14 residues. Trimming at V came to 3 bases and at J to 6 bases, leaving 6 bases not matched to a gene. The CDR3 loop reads CASSFVREGREQYF. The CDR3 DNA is TGTGCCAGCAGTTTCGTGCGGGAGGGACGCGAGCAGTACTTC. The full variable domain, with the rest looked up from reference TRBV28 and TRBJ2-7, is DVKVTQSSRYLVKRTGEKVFLECVQDMDHENMFWYRQDPGLGLRLIYFSYDVKMKEKGDIPEGYSVSREKKERFSLILESASTNQTSMYLCASSFVREGREQYFGPGTRLTVT.

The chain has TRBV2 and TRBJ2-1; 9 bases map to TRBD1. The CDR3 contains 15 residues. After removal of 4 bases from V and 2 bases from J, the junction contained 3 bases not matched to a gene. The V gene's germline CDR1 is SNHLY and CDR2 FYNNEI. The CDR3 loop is CASSGDRAAYNEQFF. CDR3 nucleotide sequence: TGTGCCAGCAGTGGGGACAGGGCCGCCTACAATGAGCAGTTCTTC.

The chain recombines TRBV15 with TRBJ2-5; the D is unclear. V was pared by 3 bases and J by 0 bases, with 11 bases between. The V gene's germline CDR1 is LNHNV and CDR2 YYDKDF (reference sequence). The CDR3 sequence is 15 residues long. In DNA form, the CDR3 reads TGTGCCACCAGCAGGTTGGACGGAAACCAAGAGACCCAGTACTTC. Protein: CATSRLDGNQETQYF.

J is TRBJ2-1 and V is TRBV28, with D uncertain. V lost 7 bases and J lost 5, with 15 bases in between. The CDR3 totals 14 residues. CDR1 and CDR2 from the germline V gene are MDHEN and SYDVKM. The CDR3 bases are TGTGCCAGCACCTCCCCGTTGACCCACAATGAGCAGTTCTTC. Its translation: CASTSPLTHNEQFF.

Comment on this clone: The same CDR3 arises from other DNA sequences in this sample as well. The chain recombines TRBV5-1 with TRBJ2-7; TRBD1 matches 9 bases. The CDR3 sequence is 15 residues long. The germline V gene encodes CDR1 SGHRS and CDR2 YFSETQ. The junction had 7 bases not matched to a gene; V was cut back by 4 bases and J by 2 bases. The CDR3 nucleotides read TGCGCCAGCAGCCTTTCCGGGACAGGGACCTACGAGCAGTACTTC. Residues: CASSLSGTGTYEQYF. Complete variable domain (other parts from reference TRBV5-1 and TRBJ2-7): KAGVTQTPRYLIKTRGQQVTLSCSPISGHRSVSWYQQTPGQGLQFLFEYFSETQRNKGNFPGRFSGRQFSNSRSEMNVSTLELGDSALYLCASSLSGTGTYEQYFGPGTRLTVT.

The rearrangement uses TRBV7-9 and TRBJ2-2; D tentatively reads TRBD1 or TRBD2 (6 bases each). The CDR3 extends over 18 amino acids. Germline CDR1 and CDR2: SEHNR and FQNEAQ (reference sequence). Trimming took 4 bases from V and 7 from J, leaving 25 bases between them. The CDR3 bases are TGTGCCAGCAGCTACTACCTTAGCCGGGGGCGTTCTGGCGGGGAGCTGTTTTTT. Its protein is CASSYYLSRGRSGGELFF.

DNA for the CDR3: TGTGCCAGCAGCTTAGAGGGGACAGGGAATTCACCCCTCCACTTT. Amino acids: CASSLEGTGNSPLHF. The J gene is TRBJ1-6, the V gene TRBV7-9, with 9 bases lining up with TRBD1. Germline V lookup: CDR1 SEHNR, CDR2 FQNEAQ (reference sequence). This CDR3 has 15 amino acids. V dropped 1 base and J dropped 7; count of bases not matched to a gene: 2.

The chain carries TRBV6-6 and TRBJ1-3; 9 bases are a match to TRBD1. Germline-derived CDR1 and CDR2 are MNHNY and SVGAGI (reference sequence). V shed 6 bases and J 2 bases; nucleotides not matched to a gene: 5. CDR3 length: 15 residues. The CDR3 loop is CASSYRGLPGNTIYF. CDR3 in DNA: TGTGCCAGCAGCTACAGGGGGCTCCCTGGAAACACCATATATTTT.

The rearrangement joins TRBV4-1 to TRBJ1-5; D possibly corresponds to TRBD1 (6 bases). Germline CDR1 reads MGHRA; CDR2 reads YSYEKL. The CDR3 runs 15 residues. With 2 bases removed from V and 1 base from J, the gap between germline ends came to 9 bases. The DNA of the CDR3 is TGCGCCAGCAGCCAACAGGGGCTGAGCAATCAGCCCCAGCATTTT. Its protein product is CASSQQGLSNQPQHF.

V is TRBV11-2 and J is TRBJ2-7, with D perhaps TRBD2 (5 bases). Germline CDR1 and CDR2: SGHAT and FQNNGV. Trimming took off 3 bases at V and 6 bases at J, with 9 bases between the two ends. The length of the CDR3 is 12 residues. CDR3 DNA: TGTGCCAGCAGCTTGCGGGTATTCGAGCAGTACTTC. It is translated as CASSLRVFEQYF.

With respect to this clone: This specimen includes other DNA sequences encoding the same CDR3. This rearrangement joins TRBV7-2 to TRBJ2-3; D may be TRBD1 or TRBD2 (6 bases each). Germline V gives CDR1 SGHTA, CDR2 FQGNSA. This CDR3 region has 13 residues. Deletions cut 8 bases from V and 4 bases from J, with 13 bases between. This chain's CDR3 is CASSQRGADTQYF. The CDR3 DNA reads TGTGCCAGCTCCCAGAGGGGGGCAGATACGCAGTATTTT.

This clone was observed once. Here the CDR3 reads CAISGAWTGGTYEQYF. CDR3 bases: TGTGCCATCAGTGGAGCCTGGACAGGGGGTACCTACGAGCAGTACTTC. The chain uses TRBV10-3 and TRBJ2-7; TRBD1 agrees at 10 bases. Looked up from germline, CDR1 is ENHRY and CDR2 is SYGVKD. Trimming cost V 4 bases and J 2 bases; bases outside gene matches: 8. This CDR3 contains 16 residues.

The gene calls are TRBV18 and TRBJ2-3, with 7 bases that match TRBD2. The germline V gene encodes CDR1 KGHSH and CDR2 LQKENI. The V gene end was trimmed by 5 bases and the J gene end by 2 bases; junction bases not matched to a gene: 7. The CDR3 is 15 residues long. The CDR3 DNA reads TGTGCCAGCTCATTTGGGGGAGGGCCCACAGATACGCAGTATTTT. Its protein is CASSFGGGPTDTQYF.

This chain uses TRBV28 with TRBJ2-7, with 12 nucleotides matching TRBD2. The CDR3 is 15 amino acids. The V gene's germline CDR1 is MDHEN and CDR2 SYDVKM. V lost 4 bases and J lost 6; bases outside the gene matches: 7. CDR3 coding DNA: TGTGCCAGCAGTTCTAGCGGGAGGGCCGGATCCGAGCAGTACTTC. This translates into CASSSSGRAGSEQYF.

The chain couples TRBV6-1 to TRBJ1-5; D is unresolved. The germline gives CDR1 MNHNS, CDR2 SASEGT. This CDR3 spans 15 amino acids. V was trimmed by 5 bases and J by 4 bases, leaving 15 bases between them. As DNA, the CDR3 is TGTGCCAGCAGTTCCAGGCCAGACCAAAATCAGCCCCAGCATTTT. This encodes CASSSRPDQNQPQHF.

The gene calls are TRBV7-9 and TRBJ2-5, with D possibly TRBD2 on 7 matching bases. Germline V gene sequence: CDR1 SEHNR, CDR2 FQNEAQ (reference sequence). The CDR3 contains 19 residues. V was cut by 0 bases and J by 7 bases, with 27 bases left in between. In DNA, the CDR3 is TGTGCCAGCAGCTTAGCGGCGGCGGGGGCGCCTCTAAGAGGCGGGACCCAGTACTTC. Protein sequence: CASSLAAAGAPLRGGTQYF.

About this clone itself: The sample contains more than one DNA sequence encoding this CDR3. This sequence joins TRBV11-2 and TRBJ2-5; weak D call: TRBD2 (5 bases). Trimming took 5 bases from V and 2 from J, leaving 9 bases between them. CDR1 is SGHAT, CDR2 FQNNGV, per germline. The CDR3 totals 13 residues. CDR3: CASSLRGQETQYF. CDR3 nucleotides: TGTGCCAGCAGCCTACGGGGTCAAGAGACCCAGTACTTC.

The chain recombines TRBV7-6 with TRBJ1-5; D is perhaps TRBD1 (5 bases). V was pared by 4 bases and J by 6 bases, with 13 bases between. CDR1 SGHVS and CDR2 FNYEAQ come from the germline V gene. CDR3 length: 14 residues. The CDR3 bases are TGTGCCAGCAGCTCGTCCGGGGGTACTCAGCCCCAGCATTTT. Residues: CASSSSGGTQPQHF.

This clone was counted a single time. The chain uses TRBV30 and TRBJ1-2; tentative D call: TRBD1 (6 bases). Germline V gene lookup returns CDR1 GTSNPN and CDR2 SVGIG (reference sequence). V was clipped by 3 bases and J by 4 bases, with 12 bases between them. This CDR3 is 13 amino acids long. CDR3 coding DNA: TGTGCCTGGAGCACAGGGTTAGCCTATGGCTACACCTTC. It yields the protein CAWSTGLAYGYTF.

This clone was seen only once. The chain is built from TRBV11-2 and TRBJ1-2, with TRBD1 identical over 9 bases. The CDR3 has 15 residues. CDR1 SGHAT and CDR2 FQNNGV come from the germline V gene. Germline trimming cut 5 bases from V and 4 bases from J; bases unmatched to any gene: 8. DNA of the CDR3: TGTGCCAGCAGCACACAGGGGGCAGATAGCTATGGCTACACCTTC. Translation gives CASSTQGADSYGYTF.

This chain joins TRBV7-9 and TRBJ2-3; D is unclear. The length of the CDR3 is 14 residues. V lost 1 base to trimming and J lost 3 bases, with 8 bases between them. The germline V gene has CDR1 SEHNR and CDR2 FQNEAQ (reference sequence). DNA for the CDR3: TGTGCCAGCAGCTTAGACCGGCCAACAGATACGCAGTATTTT. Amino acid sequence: CASSLDRPTDTQYF.

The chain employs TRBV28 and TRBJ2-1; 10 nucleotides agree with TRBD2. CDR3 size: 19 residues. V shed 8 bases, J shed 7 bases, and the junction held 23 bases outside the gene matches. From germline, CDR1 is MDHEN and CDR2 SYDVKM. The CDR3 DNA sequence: TGTGCCAGCGAGACACCGGGACGTACGCTAGCGGGAGTAAGTAATGAGCAGTTCTTC. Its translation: CASETPGRTLAGVSNEQFF.

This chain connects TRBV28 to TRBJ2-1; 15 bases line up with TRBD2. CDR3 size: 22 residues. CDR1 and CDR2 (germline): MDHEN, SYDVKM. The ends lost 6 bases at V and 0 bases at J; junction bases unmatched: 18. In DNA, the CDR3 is TGTGCCAGCAGCAGAATGGAACCGGGACTAGCGGGAGGACTCCCCTCCTACAATGAGCAGTTCTTC. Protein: CASSRMEPGLAGGLPSYNEQFF. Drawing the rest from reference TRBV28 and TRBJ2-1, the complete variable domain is DVKVTQSSRYLVKRTGEKVFLECVQDMDHENMFWYRQDPGLGLRLIYFSYDVKMKEKGDIPEGYSVSREKKERFSLILESASTNQTSMYLCASSRMEPGLAGGLPSYNEQFFGPGTRLTVL.

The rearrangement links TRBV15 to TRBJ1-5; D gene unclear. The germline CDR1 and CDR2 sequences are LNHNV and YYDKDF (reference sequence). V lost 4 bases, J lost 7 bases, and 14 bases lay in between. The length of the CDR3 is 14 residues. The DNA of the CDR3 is TGTGCCACCAGCATCTCTCGGGCCACCCAGCCCCAGCATTTT. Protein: CATSISRATQPQHF.

The CDR3 region has the DNA TGTGCCAGCAGCCCAATTCTAGCGGGAATCCCAAACAATGAGCAGTTCTTC. Encoded protein: CASSPILAGIPNNEQFF. V and J are TRBV14 and TRBJ2-1; 9 nucleotides agree with TRBD2. V shed 4 bases, J shed 5 bases, and the junction held 12 bases outside the gene matches. Germline loops: CDR1 SGHDN, CDR2 FVKESK. The CDR3 is 17 amino acids.

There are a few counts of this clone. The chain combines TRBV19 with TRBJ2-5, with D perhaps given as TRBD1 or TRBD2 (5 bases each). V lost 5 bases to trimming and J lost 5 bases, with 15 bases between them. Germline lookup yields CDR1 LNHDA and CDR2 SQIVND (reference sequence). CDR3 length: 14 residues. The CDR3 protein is CASSPRGDGETQYF. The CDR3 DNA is TGTGCCAGTAGTCCTAGGGGAGATGGGGAGACCCAGTACTTC.

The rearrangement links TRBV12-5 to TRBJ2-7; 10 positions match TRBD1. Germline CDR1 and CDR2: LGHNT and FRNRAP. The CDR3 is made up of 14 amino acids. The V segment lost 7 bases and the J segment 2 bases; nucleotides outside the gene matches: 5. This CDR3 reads CASAPGQGTYEQYF. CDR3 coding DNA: TGTGCTAGTGCCCCGGGACAGGGGACCTACGAGCAGTACTTC.

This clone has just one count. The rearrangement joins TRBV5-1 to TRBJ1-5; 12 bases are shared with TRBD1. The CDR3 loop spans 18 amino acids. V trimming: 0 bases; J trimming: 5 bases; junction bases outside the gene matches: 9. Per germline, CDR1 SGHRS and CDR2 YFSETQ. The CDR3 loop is CASSLVPPGQGAYQPQHF. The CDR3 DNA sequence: TGCGCCAGCAGCTTGGTTCCCCCGGGACAGGGGGCTTATCAGCCCCAGCATTTT.

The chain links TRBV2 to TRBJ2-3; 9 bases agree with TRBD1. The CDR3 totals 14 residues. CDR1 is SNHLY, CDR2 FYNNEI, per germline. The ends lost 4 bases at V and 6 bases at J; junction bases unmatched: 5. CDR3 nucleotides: TGTGCCAGCAGTGCGGACAGGGGACAGGATACGCAGTATTTT. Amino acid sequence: CASSADRGQDTQYF. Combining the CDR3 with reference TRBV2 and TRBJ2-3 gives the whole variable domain EPEVTQTPSHQVTQMGQEVILRCVPISNHLYFYWYRQILGQKVEFLVSFYNNEISEKSEIFDDQFSVERPDGSNFTLKIRSTKLEDSAMYFCASSADRGQDTQYFGPGTRLTVL.

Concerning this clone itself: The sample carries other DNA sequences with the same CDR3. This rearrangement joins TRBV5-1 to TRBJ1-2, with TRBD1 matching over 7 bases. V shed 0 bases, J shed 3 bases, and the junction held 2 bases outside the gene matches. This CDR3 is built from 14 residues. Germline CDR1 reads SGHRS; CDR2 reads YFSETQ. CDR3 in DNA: TGCGCCAGCAGCTTGGAACAGGGGCACTATGGCTACACCTTC. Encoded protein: CASSLEQGHYGYTF.

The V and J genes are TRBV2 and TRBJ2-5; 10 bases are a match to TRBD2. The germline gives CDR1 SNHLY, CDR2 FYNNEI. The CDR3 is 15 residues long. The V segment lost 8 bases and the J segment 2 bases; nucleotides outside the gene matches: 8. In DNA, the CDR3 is TGTGCCAGCGAGAGGACTAGCGGAATACAAGAGACCCAGTACTTC. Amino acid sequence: CASERTSGIQETQYF. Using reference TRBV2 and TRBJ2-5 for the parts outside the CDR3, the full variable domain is EPEVTQTPSHQVTQMGQEVILRCVPISNHLYFYWYRQILGQKVEFLVSFYNNEISEKSEIFDDQFSVERPDGSNFTLKIRSTKLEDSAMYFCASERTSGIQETQYFGPGTRLLVL.